These T cell receptor beta chains were read from a single sample in a study of T-cell reconstitution after alpha-beta-depleted transplantation in children. TCRdb called the PCR reads again in MiXCR, with one record for every CDR3 protein. The sample records a few hundred thousand distinct CDR3 sequences, roughly 30% being singletons. The input for sequencing was PBMCs, taken before TCRalphabeta/CD19-depleted stem cell transplant. Source of these receptors: a boy under two years old with Wiskott-Aldrich syndrome, due to receive a stem cell transplant. CDR3s leave out the opening cysteine and the closing phenylalanine or tryptophan. D genes are given only for firm matches.

V gene	CDR3 length	D gene	J gene	CDR3 protein
TRBV5-6	11	NA	TRBJ1-1	ASSLERGAEAF
TRBV20-1	12	NA	TRBJ1-1	SARAALLNTEAF
TRBV10-3	12	TRBD2	TRBJ2-1	ATIKLAGANEQF
TRBV5-1	14	TRBD2	TRBJ2-1	ASSQIVSSGGNEQF
TRBV5-1	12	NA	TRBJ1-5	ASSLATGDQPQH
TRBV20-1	7	NA	TRBJ2-7	SDWVEQY
TRBV29-1	13	TRBD2	TRBJ2-1	SVQTRAGAHNEQF
TRBV5-1	17	NA	TRBJ2-2	ASSLDRAGGPSHTGELF
TRBV27	11	NA	TRBJ2-6	ASSATGANVLT
TRBV12-3/TRBV12-4	14	NA	TRBJ1-6	ASSFFHQGLNSPLH
TRBV30	13	NA	TRBJ2-7	AWSLRQGRLSEQY
TRBV27	17	TRBD2	TRBJ2-1	ASSLRRTSGRAWYNEQF
TRBV10-3	11	TRBD2	TRBJ2-5	AISAAGGETQY
TRBV5-1	12	NA	TRBJ1-2	ASSPLGLGYGYT
TRBV7-2	13	NA	TRBJ2-7	DSSLIGGSSYEQY
TRBV20-1	14	TRBD2	TRBJ2-3	SAKTSGGPRTDTQY
TRBV20-1	13	TRBD2	TRBJ2-7	SAKPPGTNYHEQY
TRBV29-1	13	TRBD2	TRBJ2-1	SVESRLAVYNEQF
TRBV5-5	13	TRBD2	TRBJ2-2	ASTTSLAGAGELF
TRBV20-1	14	TRBD2	TRBJ2-1	SAPPRLAGSYNEQF
TRBV5-1	11	NA	TRBJ2-5	ASSGLDGETQY
TRBV9	13	TRBD2	TRBJ2-1	ASSALAGVRNEQF
TRBV11-2	9	NA	TRBJ2-1	ASSSNREQF
TRBV12-3/TRBV12-4	9	NA	TRBJ1-2	ASSTNYGYT
TRBV5-1	13	TRBD2	TRBJ2-1	ASSSIAGAYNEQF
TRBV3-1	13	TRBD2	TRBJ2-3	ASIQSGGSTDTQY
TRBV5-1	13	NA	TRBJ2-3	ASRAVGASTDTQY
TRBV10-3	10	TRBD1	TRBJ1-2	ATWGQLYGYT
TRBV5-4	17	NA	TRBJ2-5	ASSLVAHTQRPYQETQY
TRBV12-3/TRBV12-4	11	TRBD1	TRBJ2-7	ASSLKGGHEQY
TRBV5-1	14	NA	TRBJ2-5	ASSLVGSGVQETQY
TRBV20-1	12	NA	TRBJ2-7	SARGFNRLHEQY
TRBV6-1	15	TRBD1	TRBJ1-5	ASSRRQGWNDNQPQH
TRBV7-9	10	NA	TRBJ1-1	ASSIQVTEAF
TRBV5-1	15	TRBD1	TRBJ1-1	ASSAGQGAYMNTEAF
TRBV5-1	13	TRBD1	TRBJ2-2	ASSFGTGGTGELF
TRBV20-1	9	NA	TRBJ2-1	SANRVNEQF
TRBV7-2	13	NA	TRBJ2-7	ASSLFPYAHYEQY
TRBV29-1	10	NA	TRBJ2-5	SVTGFQETQY
TRBV4-1	12	NA	TRBJ1-2	ASSQVGATYGYT
TRBV20-1	13	TRBD2	TRBJ2-7	SARDRAGGLYEQY
TRBV5-5	16	TRBD2	TRBJ2-7	ASSLRTLTSGRREEQY
TRBV5-1	15	NA	TRBJ2-1	ASSLGWREMWLGEQF
TRBV4-1	12	TRBD1	TRBJ1-2	ASSQGDRGSGYT
TRBV5-5	13	TRBD1	TRBJ1-3	ASSWTGGSGNTIY
TRBV27	14	TRBD2	TRBJ2-1	ASSFLAGGPYNEQF
TRBV10-3	10	NA	TRBJ2-3	AISGSTDTQY
TRBV4-1	13	NA	TRBJ2-7	ASSQDHQGRYEQY
TRBV12-3/TRBV12-4	15	TRBD2	TRBJ2-1	ASSLETSGVVYNEQF
TRBV7-2	11	NA	TRBJ1-2	ASSLRQEGGYT
TRBV10-3	11	TRBD1	TRBJ2-7	AISPDRVGEQY
TRBV20-1	14	TRBD2	TRBJ2-7	SARVGLRGLSYEQY
TRBV10-1	11	TRBD2	TRBJ2-3	ASTGTRGDTQY
TRBV5-6	11	NA	TRBJ1-1	ASSLGDRAEAF
TRBV2	14	NA	TRBJ2-2	ASSGGWGFGTGELF
TRBV12-3/TRBV12-4	13	TRBD2	TRBJ2-1	ASRFLAGPHNEQF
TRBV7-2	13	NA	TRBJ2-1	ASSPGSASYNEQF
TRBV25-1	13	TRBD2	TRBJ2-7	ASRESGLAGYEQY
TRBV29-1	10	TRBD1	TRBJ2-2	SGDRGFGELF
TRBV5-1	13	NA	TRBJ1-1	ASSFGRLLNTEAF